Following are 19 T cell receptor beta chains from one sample sequenced in a study of blood T cell repertoires in COVID-19. Using immunoSEQ multiplex PCR, the repertoire was profiled, and TCRdb retains in-frame clones only, with some absent. The data contain 200,000 to 250,000 clones, approximately 86% of them singletons. The sample was PBMCs or T cells enriched from blood (not recorded which). The source of these receptors is a woman aged 50 to 60 with acute COVID-19.

This rearrangement joins TRBV2 to TRBJ1-3; possibly TRBD1 for D (6 bases). The V gene's germline CDR1 is SNHLY and CDR2 FYNNEI. Trimming shortened V by 6 bases and J by 3 bases, and 9 bases separated the two germline ends. The CDR3 runs 13 residues. The CDR3 protein is CASRVDSGNTIYF. DNA for the CDR3: TGTGCCAGCAGAGTGGACAGTGGAAACACCATATATTTT.

The gene calls are TRBV2 and TRBJ2-1, with 7 bases lining up with TRBD2. The J segment lost 9 bases and the V segment lost 8 bases, leaving 7 bases of the junction unmatched. Germline CDR1 reads SNHLY; CDR2 reads FYNNEI. The CDR3 runs to 12 residues. Here the CDR3 reads CASRLAVGEQFF. In DNA form, the CDR3 reads TGTGCCAGCCGTCTAGCGGTGGGTGAGCAGTTCTTC.

This rearrangement joins TRBV7-9 to TRBJ2-1, with D unclear. Germline V gene data show CDR1 as SEHNR and CDR2 as FQNEAQ (reference sequence). The V and J ends lost 5 bases and 0 bases respectively, with 11 bases between them. The CDR3 is 15 amino acids. CDR3 in DNA: TGTGCCAGCAGCGCGGCTACCCGCTCCTACAATGAGCAGTTCTTC. Its protein product is CASSAATRSYNEQFF.

The V call is TRBV9, the J call TRBJ2-2; TRBD2 matches 9 bases. The germline V gene encodes CDR1 SGDLS and CDR2 YYNGEE. The V gene end was trimmed by 7 bases and the J gene end by 4 bases; junction bases not matched to a gene: 8. The CDR3 has 15 amino acids. CDR3 protein: CASRPGAGGTGELFF. DNA of the CDR3: TGTGCCAGCCGCCCTGGAGCGGGAGGCACCGGGGAGCTGTTTTTT.

The gene calls are TRBV19 and TRBJ2-7; TRBD2 matches at 8 bases. The germline gives CDR1 LNHDA, CDR2 SQIVND (reference sequence). This CDR3 is built from 14 residues. The J segment lost 6 bases and the V segment lost 5 bases, leaving 9 bases of the junction unmatched. CDR3 loop: CASSPTSGRREQYF. As DNA, the CDR3 is TGTGCCAGTAGTCCAACCAGCGGGAGACGCGAGCAGTACTTC.

This clone was counted a single time. The J gene is TRBJ2-1, the V gene TRBV27; the D gene is possibly TRBD1 (6 bases). Per the germline V gene, CDR1 is MNHEY and CDR2 is SMNVEV (reference sequence). The length of the CDR3 is 12 residues. V was pared by 8 bases and J by 8 bases, with 13 bases between. The CDR3 nucleotides are TGTGCCAGCCAACAGGGAAGGGATGAGCAGTTCTTC. This translates into CASQQGRDEQFF.

This sequence joins TRBV5-1 and TRBJ1-5; D unresolved. V gave up 0 bases and J gave up 4 bases, with 8 bases separating them. Germline assignment: CDR1 SGHRS and CDR2 YFSETQ. The CDR3 consists of 14 residues. The DNA for the CDR3 is TGCGCCAGCAGCTTGGCCGGGGTAAATCAGCCCCAGCATTTT. Translating it yields CASSLAGVNQPQHF.

The V call is TRBV15, the J call TRBJ1-2; a weak D match, TRBD1 (6 bases). The CDR3 totals 17 residues. V lost 0 bases, J lost 4 bases, and 18 bases lay in between. Germline lookup yields CDR1 LNHNV and CDR2 YYDKDF (reference sequence). CDR3 in amino acids: CATSRDHRDPEVYGYTF. Here the CDR3 DNA reads TGTGCCACCAGCAGAGACCACAGGGACCCGGAGGTCTATGGCTACACCTTC.

The chain combines TRBV11-3 with TRBJ2-1; 11 bases line up with TRBD1. After removal of 1 base from V and 7 bases from J, the junction contained 9 bases not matched to a gene. Germline V gene sequence: CDR1 SGHNT, CDR2 YENEEA. The CDR3 extends over 17 amino acids. Here the CDR3 reads CASSLGLGTGGGNEQFF. CDR3 in DNA: TGTGCCAGCAGCTTAGGCCTCGGGACAGGGGGAGGTAATGAGCAGTTCTTC.

This clone came up once. A junction end diverges from the germline sequence, so it may reflect a read error. V usage is TRBV19 and J usage is TRBJ1-5; 10 positions agree with TRBD1. The CDR3 length is 17 residues. Germline V CDR1 and CDR2: LNHDA, SQIVND (reference sequence). The CDR3: CASSTSRDRGPRSPINF. CDR3 bases: TGTGCCAGTAGTACGTCCCGGGACAGGGGTCCTCGAAGCCCGATCAATTTT.

The V gene is TRBV2, the J gene TRBJ1-1, with D possibly TRBD1 on 6 matching bases. V lost 5 bases to trimming and J lost 1 base, with 8 bases between them. Germline V lookup: CDR1 SNHLY, CDR2 FYNNEI. The CDR3 spans 13 residues. The CDR3 sequence: CASSTGRNTEAFF. DNA for the CDR3: TGTGCCAGCAGTACAGGGAGGAACACTGAAGCTTTCTTT.

The CDR3 region has the DNA TGTGCCATCAGCCCAGCCCAGCCCGCGGTTGGCGAGCAGTACTTC. The encoded protein is CAISPAQPAVGEQYF. The V and J genes are TRBV10-3 and TRBJ2-7; no clear D. This CDR3 region has 15 residues. Deletions cut 6 bases from V and 6 bases from J, with 21 bases between. The germline V gene encodes CDR1 ENHRY and CDR2 SYGVKD.

The chain joins TRBV5-1 to TRBJ2-6; unclear D gene. Trimming cost V 0 bases and J 2 bases, with 18 bases left between them. Germline V lookup: CDR1 SGHRS, CDR2 YFSETQ. This CDR3 has 19 amino acids. CDR3 residues: CASSLAYAANPPGANVLTF. CDR3 sequence (DNA): TGCGCCAGCAGCTTGGCGTATGCCGCGAATCCTCCTGGGGCCAACGTCCTGACTTTC.

The genes are TRBV3-1 (or the pseudogene TRBV3-2) and TRBJ1-5, with 7 bases matching TRBD1. V trimming: 6 bases; J trimming: 5 bases; junction bases outside the gene matches: 4. The CDR3 runs to 13 residues. Per germline, CDR1 LGHDT and CDR2 YNNKEL (reference sequence). The CDR3 DNA reads as TGTGCCAGCAGTCGGGACAGCGATCAGCCCCAGCATTTT. This sequence encodes CASSRDSDQPQHF.

The chain carries TRBV27 and TRBJ2-4; 7 bases map to TRBD1. The CDR3 has 15 amino acids. From germline, CDR1 is MNHEY and CDR2 SMNVEV (reference sequence). The trim removed 0 bases at V and 5 bases at J, leaving 4 bases unmatched. The CDR3 coding sequence is TGTGCCAGCAGTTTATCAGAGGGGGCTGAAAACATTCAGTACTTC. As protein: CASSLSEGAENIQYF.

This clone was detected once. This chain connects TRBV28 to TRBJ1-1, with D unclear. From germline, CDR1 is MDHEN and CDR2 SYDVKM. The CDR3 spans 13 residues. V lost 7 bases and J lost 3, with 12 bases in between. CDR3 region: CASTPALYTEAFF. The DNA for the CDR3 is TGTGCCAGCACCCCTGCGCTCTACACTGAAGCTTTCTTT.

V gene TRBV4-1 combines with J gene TRBJ2-7; 9 nucleotides agree with TRBD2. CDR1 is MGHRA, CDR2 YSYEKL, per germline. There are 15 residues in the CDR3. The V gene end was trimmed by 0 bases and the J gene end by 5 bases; junction bases not matched to a gene: 5. CDR3 amino acids: CASSQDMGLANEQYF. For the CDR3, the DNA is TGCGCCAGCAGCCAAGATATGGGACTAGCTAACGAGCAGTACTTC.

The chain carries TRBV28 and TRBJ2-7, with D perhaps matching TRBD1 (6 bases). The V end was cut by 6 bases, the J end by 7 bases, with 16 bases between. There are 13 residues in the CDR3. Germline V gene lookup returns CDR1 MDHEN and CDR2 SYDVKM. The CDR3 reads CASRTQGLGEQYF. CDR3 in DNA: TGTGCCAGCAGGACACAGGGTTTGGGGGAGCAGTACTTC.

The V gene is TRBV15, the J gene TRBJ1-5; 9 bases agree with TRBD1. Trimming cost V 6 bases and J 5 bases; bases outside gene matches: 17. Looked up from germline, CDR1 is LNHNV and CDR2 is YYDKDF (reference sequence). This CDR3 contains 18 residues. The CDR3 here is CATRSGTGFSPLHQPQHF. CDR3 coding DNA: TGTGCCACCAGGTCCGGGACAGGGTTTTCGCCATTGCATCAGCCCCAGCATTTT.